One and the same sample provided the 30 T cell receptor beta chains below, sequenced in a study of T cell repertoires in cytomegalovirus infection. TCRdb redid the calling of the reads with MiXCR, one entry per CDR3 protein. The sample lists about 490,000 distinct CDR3 sequences; 26% were seen once. Sequencing was carried out using PBMCs. The receptor set was obtained from a human donor in good health (CMV status not recorded). Some clones in this sample may be carry-over from other donors' samples.

This clonotype was seen more than once but under ten times. The V and J genes are TRBV12-3 or TRBV12-4 and TRBJ1-5; D might be TRBD1 (5 bases). This CDR3 spans 14 amino acids. V shed 6 bases and J shed 3 bases, with 12 bases lying between them. The CDR3 is CASRRGAVNQPQHF. The DNA for the CDR3 is TGTGCCAGCAGACGTGGGGCAGTCAATCAGCCCCAGCATTTT.

V gene TRBV27 combines with J gene TRBJ1-5, with 7 bases that match TRBD1. Germline V gene lookup returns CDR1 MNHEY and CDR2 SMNVEV (reference sequence). The CDR3 has 16 residues. The junction had 4 bases not matched to a gene; V was cut back by 2 bases and J by 0 bases. The CDR3: CASSLTGAYSNQPQHF. The CDR3 nucleotides are TGTGCCAGCAGTTTAACAGGGGCATATAGCAATCAGCCCCAGCATTTT.

The gene calls are TRBV5-6 and TRBJ2-5; TRBD1 aligns across 9 bases. Unmatched junction bases numbered 8, after V lost 3 bases and J lost 5 bases. Germline assignment: CDR1 SGHDT and CDR2 YYEEEE. The CDR3 covers 15 residues. The CDR3 DNA reads as TGTGCCAGCAGCTCCGGGACAGGGAAGGGCGAGACCCAGTACTTC. It specifies CASSSGTGKGETQYF.

J is TRBJ1-1 and V is TRBV7-2; no firm D call. Germline lookup yields CDR1 SGHTA and CDR2 FQGNSA. Trimming took 4 bases from V and 5 from J, leaving 14 bases between them. The CDR3 loop spans 14 amino acids. CDR3 residues: CASSSGRGGTEAFF. The CDR3, as DNA: TGTGCCAGCAGCTCAGGACGGGGAGGAACTGAAGCTTTCTTT.

This chain links TRBV7-2 with TRBJ2-7; the D is unclear. The CDR3 runs to 14 residues. V was trimmed by 3 bases and J by 6 bases, leaving 15 bases between them. Per the germline V gene, CDR1 is SGHTA and CDR2 is FQGNSA. CDR3 loop: CASSFTRANSEQYF. In DNA, the CDR3 is TGTGCCAGCAGCTTCACGCGTGCGAATTCCGAGCAGTACTTC. Variable domain in full (rest from reference TRBV7-2 and TRBJ2-7): GAGVSQSPSNKVTEKGKDVELRCDPISGHTALYWYRQSLGQGLEFLIYFQGNSAPDKSGLPSDRFSAERTGGSVSTLTIQRTQQEDSAVYLCASSFTRANSEQYFGPGTRLTVT.

This chain connects TRBV6-1 to TRBJ1-6; 10 bases are a match to TRBD1. Looked up from germline, CDR1 is MNHNS and CDR2 is SASEGT. Trimming took 1 base from V and 1 from J; bases not matched to a gene: 10. This CDR3 comprises 20 residues. The CDR3: CASSEDRDRGRPSYNSPLHF. The CDR3 DNA is TGTGCCAGCAGTGAAGATCGGGACAGGGGACGGCCTTCCTATAATTCACCCCTCCACTTT.

This clonotype was seen ten or more times. V gene TRBV7-2 combines with J gene TRBJ2-5; D not certain. The CDR3 consists of 14 residues. Germline V gene sequence: CDR1 SGHTA, CDR2 FQGNSA. Trimming shortened V by 5 bases and J by 5 bases, and 15 bases separated the two germline ends. For the CDR3, the DNA is TGTGCCAGCAGCCAGCAGGCAGGAACGGAGACCCAGTACTTC. Encoded protein: CASSQQAGTETQYF.

The sample holds many counts of this clonotype. V and J are TRBV7-8 and TRBJ1-5; 11 bases align to TRBD1. The junction had 6 bases not matched to a gene; V was cut back by 7 bases and J by 4 bases. CDR3 length: 15 residues. CDR1 is SGHVS and CDR2 is FQNEAQ in the germline V gene. For the CDR3, the DNA is TGTGCCAGCACCCGGACAGGGGGCGGAAATCAGCCCCAGCATTTT. Its protein is CASTRTGGGNQPQHF.

The rearrangement uses TRBV7-2 and TRBJ2-5, with 7 bases lining up with TRBD2. After removal of 1 base from V and 7 bases from J, the junction contained 6 bases not matched to a gene. This CDR3 comprises 14 residues. The germline V gene has CDR1 SGHTA and CDR2 FQGNSA. This CDR3 is CASSLEGGPRTQYF. CDR3 bases: TGTGCCAGCAGCTTAGAGGGAGGGCCGCGGACCCAGTACTTC.

This clonotype was seen many times. The chain links TRBV7-2 to TRBJ2-3; no reliable D call. From germline, CDR1 is SGHTA and CDR2 FQGNSA. This CDR3 has 15 amino acids. Between the trimmed V and J ends, which lost 4 bases and 4 bases, there was a span of 15 bases. CDR3 nucleotides: TGTGCCAGCAGCTCCGAGGCTGGACGGTCAGATACGCAGTATTTT. This codes for CASSSEAGRSDTQYF.

The J gene is TRBJ2-2, the V gene TRBV6-4; D is ambiguous. Germline V gene data show CDR1 as MRHNA and CDR2 as SNTAGT. The CDR3 totals 13 residues. Trimming pared 7 bases from V and 4 bases from J, leaving 10 bases between. CDR3 region: CASIMTSTGELFF. The DNA for the CDR3 is TGTGCCAGCATTATGACCAGCACCGGGGAGCTGTTTTTT.

This rearrangement joins TRBV18 to TRBJ2-1; 7 bases agree with TRBD2. The trim removed 3 bases at V and 1 base at J, leaving 3 bases unmatched. The length of the CDR3 is 15 residues. CDR1 is KGHSH and CDR2 is LQKENI in the germline V gene. Written as DNA, the CDR3 is TGTGCCAGCTCACCCCTAGCGGCATCCTACAATGAGCAGTTCTTC. Protein: CASSPLAASYNEQFF.

The V gene is TRBV7-4, the J gene TRBJ2-7; TRBD2 matches at 8 bases. The V gene end was trimmed by 5 bases and the J gene end by 3 bases; junction bases not matched to a gene: 9. Germline-derived CDR1 and CDR2 are SGHVT and SQSDAQ. CDR3 size: 15 residues. The CDR3 reads CASSPYSGKLYEQYF. CDR3 nucleotide sequence: TGTGCCAGCAGCCCCTATAGCGGGAAACTCTACGAGCAGTACTTC.

V is TRBV29-1 and J is TRBJ2-2; maybe TRBD1 (5 bases). Deletions cut 4 bases from V and 4 bases from J, with 7 bases between. Germline assignment: CDR1 SQVTM and CDR2 ANQGSEA. The CDR3 totals 12 residues. The CDR3 DNA follows: TGCAGCGTTGCCAGGGCCACCGGGGAGCTGTTTTTT. Protein product: CSVARATGELFF.

The V call is TRBV29-1, the J call TRBJ2-3, with TRBD2 identical over 11 bases. Per germline, CDR1 SQVTM and CDR2 ANQGSEA. The CDR3 has 14 amino acids. V lost 6 bases, J lost 5 bases, and 7 bases stayed unmatched. DNA for the CDR3: TGCAGCGTCAATAGCGGGAGGGGTGAAGATACGCAGTATTTT. This sequence encodes CSVNSGRGEDTQYF.

In this sample, this clonotype turned up many times. The chain recombines TRBV7-9 with TRBJ1-1; TRBD1 matches 7 bases. Per germline, CDR1 SEHNR and CDR2 FQNEAQ (reference sequence). With 4 bases clipped from V and 6 bases from J, the junction kept 8 bases outside the gene matches. CDR3 length equals 14 residues. The CDR3 DNA reads TGTGCCAGCAGCTCGTCGACAGGGTTCTCTGAAGCTTTCTTT. This encodes CASSSSTGFSEAFF.

Ten or more counts support this clonotype. As DNA, the CDR3 is TGTGCCAGCAGGAGAAGCGGAGCCGCCTACAATGAGCAGTTCTTC. Translating gives CASRRSGAAYNEQFF. The genes are TRBV28 and TRBJ2-1; D perhaps matches TRBD2 (5 bases). The CDR3 covers 15 residues. The V and J ends lost 6 bases and 2 bases respectively, with 14 bases between them. Germline CDR1 reads MDHEN; CDR2 reads SYDVKM.

This chain uses TRBV5-1 with TRBJ1-1, with a tentative D call TRBD1 (5 bases). The germline CDR1 and CDR2 sequences are SGHRS and YFSETQ. The CDR3 is made up of 14 amino acids. V was clipped by 3 bases and J by 8 bases, with 17 bases between them. The CDR3 nucleotides are TGCGCCAGCAGCTCGGGACCATCAGAGAGGGAAGCTTTCTTT. It yields the protein CASSSGPSEREAFF.

This clonotype has at least ten counts. V and J are TRBV7-2 and TRBJ2-3; 7 nucleotides line up with TRBD1. This CDR3 has 13 amino acids. Germline lookup yields CDR1 SGHTA and CDR2 FQGNSA. After removal of 2 bases from V and 4 bases from J, the junction contained 0 bases not matched to a gene. CDR3 DNA sequence: TGTGCCAGCAGCTTACAGGGGGCAGATACGCAGTATTTT. Translated, it gives CASSLQGADTQYF.

This clonotype showed up just once. This chain joins TRBV7-2 and TRBJ2-1, with 9 bases lining up with TRBD2. The junction had 11 bases not matched to a gene; V was cut back by 4 bases and J by 10 bases. Per the germline V gene, CDR1 is SGHTA and CDR2 is FQGNSA. The CDR3 runs 15 residues. In DNA form, the CDR3 reads TGTGCCAGCAGCTCCTCGGCGGGAGGGCCCTTGGAGCAGTTCTTC. Residues: CASSSSAGGPLEQFF.

The genes are TRBV5-5 and TRBJ1-4; TRBD1 might be the D (6 bases). The CDR3 is made up of 14 amino acids. Germline V gives CDR1 SGHKS, CDR2 YYEKEE (reference sequence). Trimming pared 2 bases from V and 8 bases from J, leaving 13 bases between. CDR3 amino acids: CASSFQGGGEKLFF. The CDR3 coding sequence is TGTGCCAGCAGCTTCCAAGGGGGAGGAGAAAAACTGTTTTTT.

The chain couples TRBV28 to TRBJ1-4, with D uncertain. Germline values: CDR1 MDHEN, CDR2 SYDVKM. Trimming took 5 bases from V and 6 from J, leaving 16 bases between them. This CDR3 is built from 15 residues. CDR3 residues: CASSTASGLDEKLFF. The DNA of the CDR3 is TGTGCCAGCAGTACCGCTTCGGGTTTGGATGAAAAACTGTTTTTT. The entire variable domain, with the rest obtained from reference TRBV28 and TRBJ1-4, is as follows: DVKVTQSSRYLVKRTGEKVFLECVQDMDHENMFWYRQDPGLGLRLIYFSYDVKMKEKGDIPEGYSVSREKKERFSLILESASTNQTSMYLCASSTASGLDEKLFFGSGTQLSVL.

The chain carries TRBV28 and TRBJ1-1, with D possibly TRBD1 on 5 matching bases. With 2 bases removed from V and 13 bases from J, the gap between germline ends came to 17 bases. CDR1 and CDR2 from the germline V gene are MDHEN and SYDVKM. The CDR3 has 13 residues. The CDR3 DNA reads as TGTGCCAGCAGTTTACCTTTTGGGGGATCTCTTTTCTTT. Translated, it gives CASSLPFGGSLFF.

This clonotype was seen ten or more times. The chain couples TRBV7-2 to TRBJ2-1; tentatively, D is TRBD1 (6 bases). Trimming cost V 2 bases and J 15 bases, with 17 bases left between them. The CDR3 consists of 13 residues. CDR1 and CDR2 (germline): SGHTA, FQGNSA. The CDR3 DNA follows: TGTGCCAGCAGCTTATCCTCCCGGGACAACCTGTTCTTC. Translated, it gives CASSLSSRDNLFF.

This clonotype was recorded a few times. The chain has TRBV12-5 and TRBJ2-4, with TRBD2 identical over 9 bases. The length of the CDR3 is 15 residues. The germline V gene has CDR1 LGHNT and CDR2 FRNRAP. The V and J ends lost 5 bases and 6 bases, in that order; junction bases with no gene match: 8. CDR3 protein: CASGTGSSGRNIQYF. In DNA, the CDR3 is TGTGCTAGTGGTACAGGGAGTAGCGGGAGAAACATTCAGTACTTC.

This clonotype was recorded many times. The chain has TRBV7-2 and TRBJ2-1, with TRBD1 as a possible D gene (7 bases). V was cut by 0 bases and J by 0 bases, with 9 bases left in between. CDR3 length equals 16 residues. From germline, CDR1 is SGHTA and CDR2 FQGNSA. Written as DNA, the CDR3 is TGTGCCAGCAGCTTAGCGCGGGACAGCTCCTACAATGAGCAGTTCTTC. Protein product: CASSLARDSSYNEQFF.

On this clonotype: At one boundary the junction diverges from the germline segment, which might be a read error. The genes are TRBV10-3 and TRBJ2-7; D remains ambiguous. The CDR3 is 14 amino acids. Germline values: CDR1 ENHRY, CDR2 SYGVKD. The CDR3 DNA sequence: TGTGCCATCAGCAATACAAGGAGCTCCTACGAGCAGTACTTT. Its protein is CAISNTRSSYEQYF.

This clonotype was counted at least ten times. CDR3 region: CASSWDGSGRVRQETQYF. CDR3 nucleotide sequence: TGTGCCAGCAGCTGGGACGGGTCAGGGAGGGTGCGCCAAGAGACCCAGTACTTC. The rearrangement joins TRBV7-2 to TRBJ2-5, with TRBD2 identical over 7 bases. The CDR3 is made up of 18 amino acids. Germline CDR1 SGHTA, CDR2 FQGNSA. With 4 bases clipped from V and 1 base from J, the junction kept 15 bases outside the gene matches.

This chain joins TRBV9 and TRBJ2-1, with D perhaps TRBD2 (6 bases). The CDR3 is 16 residues long. The germline gives CDR1 SGDLS, CDR2 YYNGEE. V was cut by 3 bases and J by 2 bases, with 15 bases left in between. Here the CDR3 DNA reads TGTGCCAGCAGCGCCCTCTCGGGACTCCCCTACAATGAGCAGTTCTTC. This codes for CASSALSGLPYNEQFF.

This clonotype was seen many times. J is TRBJ2-1 and V is TRBV18; D call uncertain. V was cut by 2 bases and J by 6 bases, with 17 bases left in between. The CDR3 length is 16 residues. Germline loops: CDR1 KGHSH, CDR2 LQKENI. The CDR3 spells CASSPGNRLAGNEQFF. The CDR3 nucleotides are TGTGCCAGCTCACCAGGCAATAGACTCGCCGGCAATGAGCAGTTCTTC. Combining the CDR3 with reference TRBV18 and TRBJ2-1 gives the whole variable domain NAGVMQNPRHLVRRRGQEARLRCSPMKGHSHVYWYRQLPEEGLKFMVYLQKENIIDESGMPKERFSAEFPKEGPSILRIQQVVRGDSAAYFCASSPGNRLAGNEQFFGPGTRLTVL.